The TCR beta chain described here comes from a study of T cell responses to AZD1222 COVID-19 vaccine. Study information: The analysis combined second doses at about 4 or about 12 weeks.

TCRdb's copy holds only in-frame clones and misses some; the assay was immunoSEQ multiplex PCR. This table holds 100,000 to 150,000 clones, approximately 89% found once. This CDR3 contains 11 residues. Per the germline V gene, CDR1 is MNHNY and CDR2 is SVGAGI (reference sequence). With V trimmed by 4 bases and J by 8 bases, 2 bases remained unmatched. This TCR was recovered from an adult in good health. The chain joins TRBV6-6 to TRBJ2-7; 7 bases align to TRBD1. The material was peripheral blood, obtained on day 0 of AZD1222 vaccination. This CDR3 reads CASSFRGQQYF. For the CDR3, the DNA is TGTGCCAGCAGTTTTAGGGGGCAGCAGTACTTC.